This TCR beta chain was recovered during a study of shared clonotypes between healthy human individuals. V was clipped by 2 bases and J by 8 bases; unmatched bases: 3. CDR3 length equals 14 residues. Per germline, CDR1 SGDLS and CDR2 YYNGEE. On this clone itself: Its matching antigen is unknown.

The study's findings and limits: The expectation was that sequencing depth would affect clonotype sharing among donors.

Clones were read by immunoSEQ multiplex PCR, and TCRdb kept only the in-frame ones, dropping some. This sample has about 2.3 million clones, with about 92% found just once. The sample was naive CD4+ T cells from PBMCs. Subset: CD45RA+ positively selected. The source of this sequence is a young man in good health. Some clones in this sample may be carry-over from other donors' samples. The gene calls are TRBV9 and TRBJ2-1, with 11 positions matching TRBD1. The CDR3 region has the DNA TGTGCCAGCAGCGTCGGGACAGGGGGAGATGAGCAGTTCTTC. Its translation is CASSVGTGGDEQFF.